This T cell receptor (beta chain) was retrieved from a study of blood T cell repertoires in COVID-19. Study details: Spain, Italy and the United States supplied samples that represented acute and convalescent COVID-19. Sources were T cells, B-cell-depleted T cells, or PBMCs; the material itself was cDNA or gDNA.

In the study's own analysis: Amplifying reference gene primers gave estimates of nucleated cell counts. Profiled with immunoSEQ multiplex PCR; TCRdb holds only in-frame clones, not every one. V, J and clone size reflect that table, while D and trimming were determined from the DNA. This sample has about 94,000 clones, with about four fifths found just once. The CDR3 is 13 residues long. Per the germline V gene, CDR1 is SGHRS and CDR2 is YFSETQ. The V and J ends lost 4 bases and 5 bases, in that order; junction bases with no gene match: 3. This sequence originates from a human donor in a cohort sampled during active COVID-19. The chain combines TRBV5-1 with TRBJ1-2; 9 bases are shared with TRBD1. Sequencing used peripheral blood. DNA for the CDR3: TGCGCCAGCAGCGCTGGACAGGGGTATGGCTACACCTTC. Residues: CASSAGQGYGYTF.